The 22 T cell receptor beta chains below come from one sample, sequenced in a study of CD8+ T cells in alopecia areata. Reverse transcribed after extraction, RNA yielded cDNA as the sequencing template. Some clones are missing from TCRdb's copy, which holds only in-frame ones; the method was immunoSEQ multiplex PCR. The data show about 150,000 clones, about three fifths seen once. The sample comprised CD8+ T cells sorted from blood. These receptors were taken from a human donor in good health.

This clone has only a few counts. The chain employs TRBV9 and TRBJ1-5; D not certain. The CDR3 consists of 14 residues. V was pared by 4 bases and J by 7 bases, with 15 bases between. Germline lookup yields CDR1 SGDLS and CDR2 YYNGEE. CDR3 sequence reads: CASSPHSSGQPQHF. CDR3 coding DNA: TGTGCCAGCAGCCCACACAGTTCTGGGCAGCCCCAGCATTTT.

The table lists this clone with a count of one. The V and J genes are TRBV29-1 and TRBJ2-1; TRBD2 matches 11 bases. Germline V CDR1 and CDR2: SQVTM, ANQGSEA. The CDR3 is made up of 14 amino acids. V trimming: 4 bases; J trimming: 4 bases; junction bases outside the gene matches: 3. The CDR3 loop is CSVGGLADYNEQFF. The CDR3 DNA follows: TGCAGCGTTGGGGGACTAGCGGATTACAATGAGCAGTTCTTC.

This clone was counted only a few times. This rearrangement joins TRBV7-9 to TRBJ2-1, with TRBD2 matching 8 bases. The CDR3 consists of 19 residues. Germline loops: CDR1 SEHNR, CDR2 FQNEAQ (reference sequence). V shed 2 bases and J 1 base; nucleotides not matched to a gene: 13. CDR3 protein: CASSLSASGQKGSYNEQFF. CDR3 DNA: TGTGCCAGCAGCTTATCAGCTAGCGGGCAAAAGGGATCCTACAATGAGCAGTTCTTC.

J is TRBJ2-7 and V is TRBV5-1; TRBD2 is a possible D gene (6 bases). The CDR3 consists of 15 residues. CDR1 SGHRS and CDR2 YFSETQ come from the germline V gene. Trimming left V 0 bases short and J 0 bases short, with 10 bases between. The CDR3 loop is CASSLVGGSSYEQYF. DNA of the CDR3: TGCGCCAGCAGCTTGGTCGGAGGGAGCTCCTACGAGCAGTACTTC. The variable domain in full, completed from reference TRBV5-1 and TRBJ2-7, reads KAGVTQTPRYLIKTRGQQVTLSCSPISGHRSVSWYQQTPGQGLQFLFEYFSETQRNKGNFPGRFSGRQFSNSRSEMNVSTLELGDSALYLCASSLVGGSSYEQYFGPGTRLTVT.

V is TRBV12-5 and J is TRBJ1-5; perhaps TRBD1 as D (6 bases). Trimming took 7 bases from V and 9 from J, leaving 22 bases between them. CDR3 length: 15 amino acids. Germline V gene sequence: CDR1 LGHNT, CDR2 FRNRAP. CDR3 DNA: TGTGCTAGTGCCCGTGATGGACAGCCCTTTCGGCCCCAGCATTTT. Translating gives CASARDGQPFRPQHF.

The chain carries TRBV4-1 and TRBJ1-2; D is uncertain. Germline V CDR1 and CDR2: MGHRA, YSYEKL. Deletions cut 4 bases from V and 0 bases from J, with 15 bases between. CDR3 length: 16 amino acids. The CDR3: CASSPLRTDPNYGYTF. In DNA, the CDR3 is TGCGCCAGCAGCCCCCTGAGAACAGATCCTAACTATGGCTACACCTTC.

The V gene is TRBV5-1, the J gene TRBJ2-1; no clear D gene. Germline CDR1 SGHRS, CDR2 YFSETQ. Deletions cut 4 bases from V and 7 bases from J, with 9 bases between. This CDR3 has 12 residues. CDR3: CASSPEQNEQFF. The CDR3 bases are TGCGCCAGCAGCCCTGAGCAAAATGAGCAGTTCTTC.

The chain joins TRBV6-5 to TRBJ1-3; D not certain. This CDR3 is built from 14 residues. Germline loops: CDR1 MNHEY, CDR2 SVGAGI. The V gene lost 4 bases and the J gene lost 0 bases, with 7 bases spanning the gap. Here the CDR3 reads CASSSTSSGNTIYF. The CDR3 region has the DNA TGTGCCAGCAGTTCGACAAGCTCTGGAAACACCATATATTTT.

The chain has TRBV30 and TRBJ2-7; 7 bases match TRBD1. V was clipped by 0 bases and J by 5 bases; unmatched bases: 7. This CDR3 has 14 residues. Germline CDR1 and CDR2: GTSNPN and SVGIG (reference sequence). The CDR3 DNA reads as TGTGCCTGGAGTGTACTGGGTACAGGGGACGAGCAGTACTTC. Residues: CAWSVLGTGDEQYF.

The chain links TRBV5-1 to TRBJ2-5, with 7 nucleotides matching TRBD2. CDR3 length equals 17 residues. The ends lost 0 bases at V and 4 bases at J; junction bases unmatched: 12. Per germline, CDR1 SGHRS and CDR2 YFSETQ. The DNA of the CDR3 is TGCGCCAGCAGCTTGGAGGGCGGGAGCCCCGGGGGAGAGACCCAGTACTTC. Its protein product is CASSLEGGSPGGETQYF.

The chain carries TRBV6-5 and TRBJ2-2; no definite D call. Germline lookup yields CDR1 MNHEY and CDR2 SVGAGI. This CDR3 region has 13 residues. V was clipped by 2 bases and J by 2 bases, with 3 bases between them. CDR3 residues: CASSYINTGELFF. In nucleotides, the CDR3 is TGTGCCAGCAGTTACATAAACACCGGGGAGCTGTTTTTT.

The chain uses TRBV28 and TRBJ2-7; 9 bases fit TRBD1. Germline V gene lookup returns CDR1 MDHEN and CDR2 SYDVKM. The CDR3 has 14 amino acids. Unmatched junction bases numbered 5, after V lost 5 bases and J lost 3 bases. The CDR3 here is CASSAPGQGYEQYF. CDR3 DNA: TGTGCCAGCAGTGCCCCGGGACAGGGCTACGAGCAGTACTTC.

V is TRBV12-5 and J is TRBJ2-7, with 14 bases matching TRBD2. Per germline, CDR1 LGHNT and CDR2 FRNRAP. There are 15 residues in the CDR3. V was pared by 7 bases and J by 5 bases, with 7 bases of the junction left unmatched. CDR3 bases: TGTGCTAGTGCCCCCTTGGGACTAGCGGGAGACGAGCAGTACTTC. Its translation is CASAPLGLAGDEQYF.

This clone turned up a few times. The rearrangement links TRBV4-1 to TRBJ1-1, with 8 bases identical to TRBD1. The CDR3 totals 15 residues. Germline values: CDR1 MGHRA, CDR2 YSYEKL. Losses at the gene ends were 4 bases for V and 7 bases for J; bases not matched to a gene: 11. The CDR3: CASSPRSGGGNEAFF. The CDR3 region has the DNA TGCGCCAGCAGCCCCCGCTCAGGGGGCGGGAATGAAGCTTTCTTT.

The genes are TRBV9 and TRBJ2-5; 7 bases agree with TRBD1. The V gene's germline CDR1 is SGDLS and CDR2 YYNGEE. CDR3 size: 13 residues. V shed 3 bases and J 5 bases; nucleotides not matched to a gene: 4. The CDR3 sequence: CASSDGQEETQYF. In DNA form, the CDR3 reads TGTGCCAGCAGCGACGGACAGGAGGAGACCCAGTACTTC.

The table lists this clone with a few counts. This sequence joins TRBV9 and TRBJ2-3, with 8 bases that match TRBD1. Germline trimming cut 4 bases from V and 4 bases from J; bases unmatched to any gene: 20. CDR3 size: 19 residues. Looked up from germline, CDR1 is SGDLS and CDR2 is YYNGEE. The CDR3 region is CASSSGGGYGYAGADTQYF. In DNA form, the CDR3 reads TGTGCCAGCAGCTCAGGGGGCGGGTACGGCTACGCCGGGGCAGATACGCAGTATTTT.

This sequence joins TRBV5-1 and TRBJ2-2, with TRBD2 matching over 8 bases. CDR1 is SGHRS and CDR2 is YFSETQ in the germline V gene. After removal of 2 bases from V and 4 bases from J, the junction contained 4 bases not matched to a gene. This CDR3 contains 15 residues. The CDR3 spells CASSFTSGPTGELFF. The CDR3 nucleotides are TGCGCCAGCAGCTTCACTAGCGGTCCCACCGGGGAGCTGTTTTTT. The full variable domain, in which reference TRBV5-1 and TRBJ2-2 provide the parts outside the CDR3, is KAGVTQTPRYLIKTRGQQVTLSCSPISGHRSVSWYQQTPGQGLQFLFEYFSETQRNKGNFPGRFSGRQFSNSRSEMNVSTLELGDSALYLCASSFTSGPTGELFFGEGSRLTVL.

J is TRBJ2-1 and V is TRBV6-5; 12 bases are shared with TRBD2. V lost 6 bases, J lost 2 bases, and 2 bases stayed unmatched. Germline CDR1 and CDR2: MNHEY and SVGAGI. CDR3 length equals 15 residues. In DNA form, the CDR3 reads TGTGCCAGCAGCCGACTAGCGGGAGCCTACAATGAGCAGTTCTTC. Its translation is CASSRLAGAYNEQFF.

V is TRBV27 and J is TRBJ1-2; the D gene is possibly TRBD1 (6 bases). Germline V gene sequence: CDR1 MNHEY, CDR2 SMNVEV (reference sequence). Trimming took 3 bases from V and 2 from J, leaving 10 bases between them. The CDR3 spans 14 residues. The CDR3 nucleotides are TGTGCCAGCAGTTTTTCAGGGGCGAACTATGGCTACACCTTC. Protein sequence: CASSFSGANYGYTF.

This chain joins TRBV9 and TRBJ1-2; 10 bases are shared with TRBD1. Looked up from germline, CDR1 is SGDLS and CDR2 is YYNGEE. The V and J ends lost 3 bases and 0 bases, in that order; junction bases with no gene match: 5. There are 16 residues in the CDR3. CDR3 coding DNA: TGTGCCAGCAGCGGACAGGGGGCAAGAGCTAACTATGGCTACACCTTC. Its protein product is CASSGQGARANYGYTF.

This clone was seen a handful of times. The chain employs TRBV5-5 and TRBJ1-1; D gene ambiguous. Trimming removed 2 bases from V and 1 base from J, with 6 bases in between. The CDR3 length is 13 residues. CDR1 SGHKS and CDR2 YYEKEE come from the germline V gene (reference sequence). This chain's CDR3 is CASSFPANTEAFF. As DNA, the CDR3 is TGTGCCAGCAGCTTCCCCGCGAACACTGAAGCTTTCTTT.

V and J are TRBV6-5 and TRBJ1-5, with D uncertain. V was shortened by 1 base and J by 7 bases, with 8 bases between the two germline ends. Per germline, CDR1 MNHEY and CDR2 SVGAGI. The CDR3 is made up of 13 amino acids. The CDR3 bases are TGTGCCAGCAGTTACTTCCTCGACCAGCCCCAGCATTTT. Protein sequence: CASSYFLDQPQHF.